These T cell receptor beta chains were read from a single sample in a study of OX40 agonist ivuxolimab in advanced cancers. Using immunoSEQ multiplex PCR, the repertoire was profiled, and TCRdb retains in-frame clones only, with some absent. This repertoire shows just under 75,000 clones, 75% to 95% found once; its top ten account for under 0.6%. The material sequenced was CD4+ or CD8+ T cells sorted from blood, taken in a trial of the OX40 agonist ivuxolimab. The source of these receptors is an adult with an advanced solid tumor such as melanoma, head and neck, liver or kidney cancer. Each CDR3 is given with its conserved first and last residue. Each record gives: J gene, clone size, V gene, D gene, CDR3 length, CDR3 protein, CDR3 DNA. The D gene is left open where the match is weak. Rows may omit the clone size; those that give it use once, few, many or a size class.

j_gene: TRBJ2-7
abundance: .
v_gene: TRBV7-9
d_gene: TRBD1
len: 15
CDR3aa: CASSPRTGFGDEQYF
CDR3nt: TGTGCCAGCAGCCCGAGGACAGGATTTGGGGACGAGCAGTACTTC

j_gene: TRBJ2-3
abundance: .
v_gene: TRBV29-1
d_gene: .
len: 14
CDR3aa: CSVVGQFQEGTQYF
CDR3nt: TGCAGCGTGGTTGGACAGTTCCAGGAGGGTACGCAGTATTTT

j_gene: TRBJ2-7
abundance: once
v_gene: TRBV27
d_gene: TRBD2
len: 15
CDR3aa: CASKLGTSSSYEQYF
CDR3nt: TGTGCCAGCAAACTCGGGACTAGCAGTTCCTACGAGCAGTACTTC

j_gene: TRBJ2-1
abundance: .
v_gene: TRBV7-6
d_gene: .
len: 16
CDR3aa: CASSLDDRSSYNEQFF
CDR3nt: TGTGCCAGCAGCTTAGATGACCGGAGCTCCTACAATGAGCAGTTCTTC

j_gene: TRBJ1-2
abundance: .
v_gene: TRBV6-5
d_gene: .
len: 14
CDR3aa: CASSYAPDIGGYTF
CDR3nt: TGTGCCAGCAGTTACGCCCCCGATATCGGCGGCTACACCTTC

j_gene: TRBJ2-5
abundance: .
v_gene: TRBV5-4
d_gene: TRBD1
len: 13
CDR3aa: CASSYDRGETQYF
CDR3nt: TGTGCCAGCAGCTACGACAGGGGAGAGACCCAGTACTTC

j_gene: TRBJ2-3
abundance: .
v_gene: TRBV19
d_gene: .
len: 14
CDR3aa: CASSIRPNTDTQYF
CDR3nt: TGTGCCAGTAGTATTAGGCCGAACACAGATACGCAGTATTTT

j_gene: TRBJ2-5
abundance: .
v_gene: TRBV19
d_gene: TRBD1
len: 15
CDR3aa: CASKQGLSDQETQYF
CDR3nt: TGTGCCAGTAAACAGGGGCTCTCTGACCAAGAGACCCAGTACTTC

j_gene: TRBJ2-7
abundance: .
v_gene: TRBV1
d_gene: .
len: 12
CDR3aa: CTSSQEGRGRYF
CDR3nt: TGCACCAGCAGCCAAGAAGGTAGGGGTCGGTACTTC

j_gene: TRBJ2-3
abundance: .
v_gene: TRBV18
d_gene: TRBD2
len: 17
CDR3aa: CASSPSGGGRATDTQYF
CDR3nt: TGTGCCAGCTCACCAAGTGGGGGCGGGAGGGCCACAGATACGCAGTATTTT

j_gene: TRBJ1-4
abundance: .
v_gene: TRBV4-1
d_gene: .
len: 11
CDR3aa: CASSRDGNLFF
CDR3nt: TGCGCCAGCAGCCGAGACGGGAATTTGTTTTTT

j_gene: TRBJ1-2
abundance: .
v_gene: TRBV5-4
d_gene: .
len: 16
CDR3aa: CASSLYVSGANYGYTF
CDR3nt: TGTGCCAGCAGCTTGTACGTTTCAGGGGCCAACTATGGCTACACCTTC

j_gene: TRBJ2-1
abundance: .
v_gene: TRBV30
d_gene: TRBD2
len: 17
CDR3aa: CAWSVFLQIAGPPGQFF
CDR3nt: TGTGCCTGGAGTGTTTTCCTACAGATAGCGGGACCACCGGGACAGTTCTTC

j_gene: TRBJ2-1
abundance: .
v_gene: TRBV9
d_gene: TRBD1
len: 15
CDR3aa: CASSETGYVDNEQFF
CDR3nt: TGTGCCAGCAGCGAGACAGGGTATGTTGACAATGAGCAGTTCTTC

j_gene: TRBJ1-3
abundance: .
v_gene: TRBV7-2
d_gene: .
len: 14
CDR3aa: CASSLDPVGNTIYF
CDR3nt: TGTGCCAGCAGCTTGGACCCAGTTGGAAACACCATATATTTT

j_gene: TRBJ2-5
abundance: .
v_gene: TRBV6-1
d_gene: .
len: 13
CDR3aa: CASRREYQETQYF
CDR3nt: TGTGCCAGCAGAAGAGAGTACCAAGAGACCCAGTACTTC

j_gene: TRBJ1-1
abundance: .
v_gene: TRBV10-3
d_gene: TRBD1
len: 13
CDR3aa: CAIRGDRSTEAFF
CDR3nt: TGTGCCATCAGGGGGGACAGGAGCACTGAAGCTTTCTTT

j_gene: TRBJ1-6
abundance: .
v_gene: TRBV5-6
d_gene: .
len: 16
CDR3aa: CASSLDRAPYNSPLHF
CDR3nt: TGTGCCAGCAGCTTGGACAGGGCCCCCTATAATTCACCCCTCCACTTT

j_gene: TRBJ2-1
abundance: .
v_gene: TRBV9
d_gene: TRBD1
len: 15
CDR3aa: CASSLRQGGINEQFF
CDR3nt: TGTGCCAGCAGCCTTCGACAGGGTGGGATCAATGAGCAGTTCTTC

j_gene: TRBJ1-5
abundance: .
v_gene: TRBV19
d_gene: .
len: 17
CDR3aa: CASSSHGPRLGNQPQHF
CDR3nt: TGTGCCAGTAGTTCTCACGGGCCCCGGCTGGGCAATCAGCCCCAGCATTTT

j_gene: TRBJ2-3
abundance: .
v_gene: TRBV15
d_gene: .
len: 17
CDR3aa: CATSRDLSGGGTDTQYF
CDR3nt: TGTGCCACCAGCAGAGACCTTAGCGGAGGGGGGACAGATACGCAGTATTTT

j_gene: TRBJ1-3
abundance: .
v_gene: TRBV11-2
d_gene: .
len: 15
CDR3aa: CASSFSTNSGNTIYF
CDR3nt: TGTGCCAGCAGCTTTTCGACAAACTCTGGAAACACCATATATTTT

j_gene: TRBJ2-3
abundance: .
v_gene: TRBV19
d_gene: .
len: 15
CDR3aa: CASSPTLGVSDTQYF
CDR3nt: TGTGCCAGTAGTCCCACCCTAGGGGTCTCAGATACGCAGTATTTT

j_gene: TRBJ1-4
abundance: .
v_gene: TRBV5-4
d_gene: .
len: 14
CDR3aa: CASSREGLGEKLFF
CDR3nt: TGTGCCAGCAGCCGAGAGGGGTTGGGTGAAAAACTGTTTTTT

j_gene: TRBJ1-5
abundance: .
v_gene: TRBV28
d_gene: .
len: 12
CDR3aa: CASTEGNQPQHF
CDR3nt: TGTGCCAGCACCGAGGGGAATCAGCCCCAGCATTTT

j_gene: TRBJ2-7
abundance: .
v_gene: TRBV11-3
d_gene: .
len: 14
CDR3aa: CASSLRNRVYEQYF
CDR3nt: TGTGCCAGCAGCTTACGGAACAGGGTTTACGAGCAGTACTTC

j_gene: TRBJ1-3
abundance: .
v_gene: TRBV7-5
d_gene: .
len: 17
CDR3aa: CARSSARDRGRGNTIYF
CDR3nt: TGTGCCAGAAGCTCCGCGCGCGACAGGGGGCGTGGAAACACCATATATTTT

j_gene: TRBJ1-1
abundance: .
v_gene: TRBV6-5
d_gene: .
len: 14
CDR3aa: CASSYSAGGTEAFF
CDR3nt: TGTGCCAGCAGTTACTCAGCCGGGGGCACTGAAGCTTTCTTT

j_gene: TRBJ1-2
abundance: .
v_gene: TRBV11-1
d_gene: TRBD1
len: 14
CDR3aa: CASSPDRGHYGYTF
CDR3nt: TGTGCCAGCAGCCCGGACAGGGGTCACTATGGCTACACCTTC

j_gene: TRBJ2-1
abundance: .
v_gene: TRBV5-1
d_gene: TRBD2
len: 15
CDR3aa: CASGEASGSRYEQFF
CDR3nt: TGCGCCAGCGGAGAAGCTAGCGGGAGCAGGTATGAGCAGTTCTTC

j_gene: TRBJ2-3
abundance: .
v_gene: TRBV19
d_gene: .
len: 15
CDR3aa: CASSSRGSITDTQYF
CDR3nt: TGTGCCAGTAGTTCGCGAGGGTCTATCACAGATACGCAGTATTTT

j_gene: TRBJ2-7
abundance: .
v_gene: TRBV29-1
d_gene: TRBD2
len: 13
CDR3aa: CSVLAGVRYEQYF
CDR3nt: TGCAGCGTATTAGCGGGAGTAAGATACGAGCAGTACTTC

j_gene: TRBJ1-3
abundance: .
v_gene: TRBV9
d_gene: TRBD1
len: 17
CDR3aa: CASSARDSFFSGNTIYF
CDR3nt: TGTGCCAGCAGCGCCCGGGACAGCTTTTTCTCTGGAAACACCATATATTTT

j_gene: TRBJ2-1
abundance: few
v_gene: TRBV25-1
d_gene: .
len: 15
CDR3aa: CASSLRDSRMDEQFF
CDR3nt: TGTGCCAGCAGTTTGCGGGACTCCCGGATGGATGAGCAGTTCTTC

j_gene: TRBJ1-3
abundance: .
v_gene: TRBV28
d_gene: .
len: 14
CDR3aa: CASSWARAGNTIYF
CDR3nt: TGTGCCAGCAGTTGGGCCAGGGCCGGAAACACCATATATTTT

j_gene: TRBJ1-1
abundance: .
v_gene: TRBV29-1
d_gene: .
len: 11
CDR3aa: CSVGGPSEAFF
CDR3nt: TGCAGCGTTGGCGGTCCCTCTGAAGCTTTCTTT

j_gene: TRBJ1-1
abundance: once
v_gene: TRBV20-1
d_gene: .
len: 11
CDR3aa: CSARPGTDAFF
CDR3nt: TGCAGTGCTAGACCCGGGACTGACGCTTTCTTT

j_gene: TRBJ2-1
abundance: .
v_gene: TRBV6-5
d_gene: TRBD2
len: 15
CDR3aa: CASIRRIGDGGEQFF
CDR3nt: TGTGCCAGCATCCGTCGGATAGGGGACGGGGGGGAGCAGTTCTTC

j_gene: TRBJ2-4
abundance: .
v_gene: TRBV19
d_gene: TRBD1
len: 13
CDR3aa: CASMRTGGNIQYF
CDR3nt: TGTGCCAGTATGAGGACAGGGGGCAACATTCAGTACTTC

j_gene: TRBJ2-7
abundance: .
v_gene: TRBV28
d_gene: TRBD1
len: 16
CDR3aa: CASSTRRGGYTYEQYF
CDR3nt: TGTGCCAGCAGTACTAGACGAGGGGGCTATACCTACGAGCAGTACTTC

j_gene: TRBJ2-3
abundance: .
v_gene: TRBV15
d_gene: TRBD2
len: 16
CDR3aa: CATSRLAGGTTDTQYF
CDR3nt: TGTGCCACCAGCAGGCTAGCGGGAGGTACGACAGATACGCAGTATTTT

j_gene: TRBJ2-7
abundance: .
v_gene: TRBV28
d_gene: .
len: 13
CDR3aa: CASSLLRLYEQYF
CDR3nt: TGTGCCAGCAGTTTACTGCGGCTCTACGAGCAGTACTTC

j_gene: TRBJ2-3
abundance: .
v_gene: TRBV5-1
d_gene: .
len: 15
CDR3aa: CASSLATHSTDTQYF
CDR3nt: TGCGCCAGCAGCTTGGCGACTCATAGCACAGATACGCAGTATTTT

j_gene: TRBJ2-1
abundance: .
v_gene: TRBV7-8
d_gene: TRBD2
len: 15
CDR3aa: CASSPKREVGNEQFF
CDR3nt: TGTGCCAGCAGCCCGAAGCGGGAGGTGGGTAATGAGCAGTTCTTC

j_gene: TRBJ2-3
abundance: .
v_gene: TRBV5-4
d_gene: .
len: 15
CDR3aa: CASSLRIALQDTQYF
CDR3nt: TGTGCCAGCAGCTTGCGGATAGCGCTTCAGGATACGCAGTATTTT

j_gene: TRBJ2-3
abundance: .
v_gene: TRBV7-9
d_gene: TRBD2
len: 18
CDR3aa: CASSSRLAGAARTDTQYF
CDR3nt: TGTGCCAGCAGCTCCCGACTAGCGGGAGCCGCAAGGACAGATACGCAGTATTTT

j_gene: TRBJ2-3
abundance: .
v_gene: TRBV28
d_gene: TRBD2
len: 16
CDR3aa: CASSQSGTSETDTQYF
CDR3nt: TGTGCCAGCAGTCAATCCGGGACTAGCGAAACAGATACGCAGTATTTT

j_gene: TRBJ2-1
abundance: .
v_gene: TRBV5-1
d_gene: .
len: 15
CDR3aa: CASSLEPQGANEQFF
CDR3nt: TGCGCCAGCAGCTTGGAGCCTCAAGGGGCCAATGAGCAGTTCTTC

j_gene: TRBJ1-5
abundance: .
v_gene: TRBV28
d_gene: .
len: 14
CDR3aa: CASGLTTSNQPQHF
CDR3nt: TGTGCCAGTGGGTTGACGACTAGCAATCAGCCCCAGCATTTT

j_gene: TRBJ2-4
abundance: .
v_gene: TRBV7-9
d_gene: .
len: 12
CDR3aa: CASSLPGVNQYF
CDR3nt: TGTGCCAGCAGCTTACCCGGTGTTAATCAGTACTTC

j_gene: TRBJ2-1
abundance: .
v_gene: TRBV18
d_gene: .
len: 13
CDR3aa: CASSQTSFNEQFF
CDR3nt: TGTGCCAGCTCACAAACTAGCTTCAATGAGCAGTTCTTC

j_gene: TRBJ2-5
abundance: .
v_gene: TRBV5-6
d_gene: .
len: 14
CDR3aa: CASSKGTPRETQYF
CDR3nt: TGTGCCAGCAGCAAGGGGACTCCCCGAGAGACCCAGTACTTC

j_gene: TRBJ1-4
abundance: once
v_gene: TRBV6-1
d_gene: .
len: 12
CDR3aa: CASSEVGEKLFF
CDR3nt: TGTGCCAGCAGTGAAGTGGGGGAAAAACTGTTTTTT

j_gene: TRBJ1-2
abundance: .
v_gene: TRBV6-5
d_gene: .
len: 11
CDR3aa: CASSYEGGYTF
CDR3nt: TGTGCCAGCAGTTACGAAGGCGGCTACACCTTC

j_gene: TRBJ2-7
abundance: .
v_gene: TRBV7-9
d_gene: .
len: 12
CDR3aa: CASSLDRREQYF
CDR3nt: TGTGCCAGCAGCTTAGACCGTCGCGAGCAGTACTTC

j_gene: TRBJ2-7
abundance: .
v_gene: TRBV11-2
d_gene: .
len: 15
CDR3aa: CASSLQGRRAYEQYF
CDR3nt: TGTGCCAGCAGCCTACAGGGGAGGAGGGCTTACGAGCAGTACTTC

j_gene: TRBJ2-7
abundance: once
v_gene: TRBV28
d_gene: TRBD2
len: 16
CDR3aa: CASSLWSRREYNEQYF
CDR3nt: TGTGCCAGCAGTTTATGGTCCCGGCGGGAGTACAACGAGCAGTACTTC

j_gene: TRBJ2-7
abundance: .
v_gene: TRBV6-6
d_gene: TRBD2
len: 15
CDR3aa: CASSYSGSGRNEQYF
CDR3nt: TGTGCCAGCAGTTACTCGGGTAGCGGGAGAAACGAGCAGTACTTC

j_gene: TRBJ2-7
abundance: .
v_gene: TRBV4-3
d_gene: TRBD1
len: 14
CDR3aa: CASSQDDRAYEQYF
CDR3nt: TGCGCCAGCAGCCAAGACGACAGGGCCTACGAGCAGTACTTC

j_gene: TRBJ2-1
abundance: few
v_gene: TRBV6-1
d_gene: .
len: 15
CDR3aa: CASRARFLGVDEQFF
CDR3nt: TGTGCCAGCAGAGCCCGCTTTCTCGGGGTCGATGAGCAGTTCTTC